This T cell receptor beta chain was documented in a study of blood T cell repertoires in COVID-19. For the study at large: There were acute and convalescent COVID-19 samples, and they came from the United States, Italy and Spain.

Only in-frame clones appear in the TCRdb table, and some are missing; sequencing was by immunoSEQ multiplex PCR. Among about 380,000 clones listed, 80% to 90% were seen once. The table lists this clone with a few counts. The length of the CDR3 is 15 residues. The germline CDR1 and CDR2 sequences are SGHTA and FQGNSA. Trimming pared 5 bases from V and 2 bases from J, leaving 13 bases between. In terms of age and location, participants ranged from roughly 18 to 100 years and lived in around 22 US areas. The gene calls are TRBV7-2 and TRBJ1-3, with a weak D call TRBD1 (6 bases). This receptor was identified in a young man who had recovered from COVID-19. The specimen was PBMCs or T cells enriched from blood (not recorded which). CDR3 sequence reads: CASSAGSGAGNTIYF. CDR3 sequence (DNA): TGTGCCAGCAGCGCAGGTTCAGGGGCTGGAAACACCATATATTTT. Complete variable domain (other parts from reference TRBV7-2 and TRBJ1-3): GAGVSQSPSNKVTEKGKDVELRCDPISGHTALYWYRQSLGQGLEFLIYFQGNSAPDKSGLPSDRFSAERTGGSVSTLTIQRTQQEDSAVYLCASSAGSGAGNTIYFGEGSWLTVV.